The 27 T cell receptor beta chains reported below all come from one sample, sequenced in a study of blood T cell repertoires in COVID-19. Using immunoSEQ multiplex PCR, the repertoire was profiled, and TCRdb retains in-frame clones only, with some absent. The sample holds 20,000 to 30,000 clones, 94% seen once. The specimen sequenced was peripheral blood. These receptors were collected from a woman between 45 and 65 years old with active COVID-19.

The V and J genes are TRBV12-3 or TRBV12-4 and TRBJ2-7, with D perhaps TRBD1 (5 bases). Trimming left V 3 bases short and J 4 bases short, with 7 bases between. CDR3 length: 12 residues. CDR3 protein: CASSLTVYEQYF. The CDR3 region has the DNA TGTGCCAGCAGTTTGACAGTTTACGAGCAGTACTTC.

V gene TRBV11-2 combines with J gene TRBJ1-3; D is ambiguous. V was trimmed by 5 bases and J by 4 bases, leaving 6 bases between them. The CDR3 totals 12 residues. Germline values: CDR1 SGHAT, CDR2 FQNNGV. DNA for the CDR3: TGTGCCAGCAGCCCGGGGGGAAACACCATATATTTT. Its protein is CASSPGGNTIYF.

The CDR3 here is CASSRNGLYTDTQYF. The CDR3 region has the DNA TGTGCCAGCAGCCGCAATGGGCTATACACAGATACGCAGTATTTT. The chain recombines TRBV5-8 with TRBJ2-3; D remains unclear. The CDR3 runs to 15 residues. Germline V gene data show CDR1 as SGHTS and CDR2 as YDEGEE. The V gene lost 4 bases and the J gene lost 2 bases, with 14 bases spanning the gap.

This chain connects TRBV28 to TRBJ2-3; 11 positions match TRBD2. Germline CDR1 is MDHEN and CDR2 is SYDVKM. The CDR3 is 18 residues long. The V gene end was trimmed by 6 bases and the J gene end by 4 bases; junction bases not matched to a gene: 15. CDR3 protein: CASSHVTLAGGPADTQYF. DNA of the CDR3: TGTGCCAGCAGCCACGTAACATTAGCGGGAGGGCCCGCAGATACGCAGTATTTT.

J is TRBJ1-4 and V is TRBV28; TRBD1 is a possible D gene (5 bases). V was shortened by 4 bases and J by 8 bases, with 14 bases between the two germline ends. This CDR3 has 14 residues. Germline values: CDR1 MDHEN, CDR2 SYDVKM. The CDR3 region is CASSSQPGEEKLFF. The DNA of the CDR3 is TGTGCCAGCAGTTCTCAGCCGGGGGAAGAAAAACTGTTTTTT.

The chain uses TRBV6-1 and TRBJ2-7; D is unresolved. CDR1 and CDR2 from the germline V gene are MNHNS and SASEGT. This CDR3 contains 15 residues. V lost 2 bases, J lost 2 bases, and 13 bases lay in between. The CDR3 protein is CASSEYPRFAYEQYV. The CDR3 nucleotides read TGTGCCAGCAGTGAATATCCCAGGTTTGCCTACGAGCAGTACGTC.

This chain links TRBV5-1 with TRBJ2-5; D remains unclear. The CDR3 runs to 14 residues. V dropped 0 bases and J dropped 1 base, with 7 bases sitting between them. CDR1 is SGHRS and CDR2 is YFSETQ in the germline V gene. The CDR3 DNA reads TGCGCCAGCAGCTTGGAGCCACCCCAAGAGACCCAGTACTTC. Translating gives CASSLEPPQETQYF.

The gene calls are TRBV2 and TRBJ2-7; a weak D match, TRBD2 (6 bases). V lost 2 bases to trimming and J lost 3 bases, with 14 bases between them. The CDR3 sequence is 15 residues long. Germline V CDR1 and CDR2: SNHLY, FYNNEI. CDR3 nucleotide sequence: TGTGCCAGCAGTGAAATCCCGGGACTTGACTACGAGCAGTACTTC. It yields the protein CASSEIPGLDYEQYF.

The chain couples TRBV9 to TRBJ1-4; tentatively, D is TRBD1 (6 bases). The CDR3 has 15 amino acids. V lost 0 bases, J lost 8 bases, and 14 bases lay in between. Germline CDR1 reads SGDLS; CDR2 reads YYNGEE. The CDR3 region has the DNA TGTGCCAGCAGCGTAGGAGGGGGATTGGGGGAAAAACTGTTTTTT. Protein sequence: CASSVGGGLGEKLFF. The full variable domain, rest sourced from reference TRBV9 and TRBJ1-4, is DSGVTQTPKHLITATGQRVTLRCSPRSGDLSVYWYQQSLDQGLQFLIQYYNGEERAKGNILERFSAQQFPDLHSELNLSSLELGDSALYFCASSVGGGLGEKLFFGSGTQLSVL.

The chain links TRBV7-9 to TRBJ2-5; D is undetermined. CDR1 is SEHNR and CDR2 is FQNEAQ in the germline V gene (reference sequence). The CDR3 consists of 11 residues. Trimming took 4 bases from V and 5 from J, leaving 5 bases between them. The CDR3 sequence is CASSSRETQYF. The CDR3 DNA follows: TGTGCCAGCAGCTCCAGGGAGACCCAGTACTTC.

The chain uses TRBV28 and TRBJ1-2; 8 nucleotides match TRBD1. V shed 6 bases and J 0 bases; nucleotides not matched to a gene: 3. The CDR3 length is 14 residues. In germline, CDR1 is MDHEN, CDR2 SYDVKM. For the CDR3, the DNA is TGTGCCAGCAGACAGGGGGGAGCTAACTATGGCTACACCTTC. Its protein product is CASRQGGANYGYTF.

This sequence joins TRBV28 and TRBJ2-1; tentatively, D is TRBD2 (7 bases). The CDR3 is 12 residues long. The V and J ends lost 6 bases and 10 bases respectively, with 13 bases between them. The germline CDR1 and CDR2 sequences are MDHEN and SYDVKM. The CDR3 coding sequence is TGTGCCAGCAGGTCTAGGGGGGGGGAGCAGTTCTTC. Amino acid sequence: CASRSRGGEQFF.

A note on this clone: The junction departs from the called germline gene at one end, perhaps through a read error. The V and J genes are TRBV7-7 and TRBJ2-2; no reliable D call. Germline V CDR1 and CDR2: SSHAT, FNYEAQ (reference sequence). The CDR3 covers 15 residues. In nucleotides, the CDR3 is TGTGCTAGCAGCATCGGGTTGACGAACACCGGGGAGCTGTTTTTT. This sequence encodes CASSIGLTNTGELFF.

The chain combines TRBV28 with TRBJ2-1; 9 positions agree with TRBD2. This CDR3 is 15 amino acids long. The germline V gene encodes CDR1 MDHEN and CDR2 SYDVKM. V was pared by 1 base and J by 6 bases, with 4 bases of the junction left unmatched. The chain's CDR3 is CASSLLREGSNEQFF. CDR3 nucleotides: TGTGCCAGCAGTTTATTGCGGGAGGGCTCCAATGAGCAGTTCTTC.

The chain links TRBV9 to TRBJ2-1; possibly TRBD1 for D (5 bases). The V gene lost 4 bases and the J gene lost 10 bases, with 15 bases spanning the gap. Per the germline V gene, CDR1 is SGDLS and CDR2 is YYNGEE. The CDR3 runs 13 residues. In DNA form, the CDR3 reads TGTGCCAGCAGCCCAGGGTTAATATACGAGCAGTTCTTC. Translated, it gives CASSPGLIYEQFF.

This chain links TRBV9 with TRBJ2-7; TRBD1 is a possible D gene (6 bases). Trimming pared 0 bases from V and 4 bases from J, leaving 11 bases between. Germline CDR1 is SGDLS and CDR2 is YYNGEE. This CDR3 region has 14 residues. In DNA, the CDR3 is TGTGCCAGCAGCGTAGTGGGCAGGGGTTACGAGCAGTACGTC. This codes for CASSVVGRGYEQYV.

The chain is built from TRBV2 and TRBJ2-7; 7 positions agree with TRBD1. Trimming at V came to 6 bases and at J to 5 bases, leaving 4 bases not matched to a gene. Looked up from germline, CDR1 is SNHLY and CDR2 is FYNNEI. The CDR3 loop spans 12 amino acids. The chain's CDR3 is CASRLQGNEQYF. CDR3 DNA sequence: TGTGCCAGCAGATTACAGGGGAACGAGCAGTACTTC.

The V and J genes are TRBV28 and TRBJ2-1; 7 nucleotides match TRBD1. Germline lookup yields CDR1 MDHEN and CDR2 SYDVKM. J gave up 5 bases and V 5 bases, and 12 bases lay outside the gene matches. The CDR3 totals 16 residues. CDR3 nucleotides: TGTGCCAGCAGTCAATACTTGACAGGGACCGACAATGAGCAGTTCTTC. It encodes CASSQYLTGTDNEQFF. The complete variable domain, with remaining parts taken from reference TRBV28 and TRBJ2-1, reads DVKVTQSSRYLVKRTGEKVFLECVQDMDHENMFWYRQDPGLGLRLIYFSYDVKMKEKGDIPEGYSVSREKKERFSLILESASTNQTSMYLCASSQYLTGTDNEQFFGPGTRLTVL.

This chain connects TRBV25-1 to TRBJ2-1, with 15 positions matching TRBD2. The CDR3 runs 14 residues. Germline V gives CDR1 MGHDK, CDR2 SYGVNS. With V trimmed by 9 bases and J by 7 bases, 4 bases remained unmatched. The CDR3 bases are TGTGCCAGTCGGACTAGCGGGAGGGGGAATGAGCAGTTCTTC. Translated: CASRTSGRGNEQFF.

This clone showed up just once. The CDR3 spells CASSARGGSYEQYF. In DNA, the CDR3 is TGTGCCAGCAGTGCTCGGGGGGGTTCCTACGAGCAGTACTTC. The chain joins TRBV27 to TRBJ2-7, with 8 bases aligning to TRBD2. After removal of 5 bases from V and 1 base from J, the junction contained 4 bases not matched to a gene. CDR3 size: 14 residues. Germline-derived CDR1 and CDR2 are MNHEY and SMNVEV (reference sequence).

The CDR3 DNA is TGTGCCAGCAGCTTAACAAGTCGGGGGAGCTATAATTCACCCCTCCACTTT. It encodes CASSLTSRGSYNSPLHF. The J gene is TRBJ1-6, the V gene TRBV7-8, with D perhaps TRBD1 (5 bases). V lost 2 bases, J lost 3 bases, and 14 bases lay in between. This CDR3 has 17 amino acids. Germline-derived CDR1 and CDR2 are SGHVS and FQNEAQ.

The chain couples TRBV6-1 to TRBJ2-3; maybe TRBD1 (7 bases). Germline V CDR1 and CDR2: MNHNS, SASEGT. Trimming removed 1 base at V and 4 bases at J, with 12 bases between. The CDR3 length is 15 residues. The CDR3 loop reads CASSEVAGGSDTQYF. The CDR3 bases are TGTGCCAGCAGTGAAGTGGCAGGGGGGTCAGATACGCAGTATTTT.

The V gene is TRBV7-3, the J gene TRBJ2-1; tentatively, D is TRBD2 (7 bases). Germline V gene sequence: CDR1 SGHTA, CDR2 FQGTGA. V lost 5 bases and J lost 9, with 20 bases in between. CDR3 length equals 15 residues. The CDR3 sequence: CASSPPGGGQGEQFF. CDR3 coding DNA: TGTGCCAGCAGCCCACCTGGGGGGGGGCAAGGTGAGCAGTTCTTC.

This CDR3 is CASSPRWLLGDEQFF. The CDR3 nucleotides are TGTGCCAGCAGCCCCCGATGGTTACTCGGAGATGAGCAGTTCTTC. The V gene is TRBV7-8, the J gene TRBJ2-1; D is undetermined. V lost 5 bases and J lost 8, with 19 bases in between. Germline V gene data show CDR1 as SGHVS and CDR2 as FQNEAQ. This CDR3 has 15 residues.

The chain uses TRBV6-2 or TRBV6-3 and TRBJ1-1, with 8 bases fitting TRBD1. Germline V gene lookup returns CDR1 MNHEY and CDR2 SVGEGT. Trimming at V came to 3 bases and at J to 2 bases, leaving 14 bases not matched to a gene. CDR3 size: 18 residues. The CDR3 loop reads CASSYARAGGSRNTEAFF. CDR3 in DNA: TGTGCCAGCAGTTATGCCCGTGCAGGGGGCAGCAGAAACACTGAAGCTTTCTTT.

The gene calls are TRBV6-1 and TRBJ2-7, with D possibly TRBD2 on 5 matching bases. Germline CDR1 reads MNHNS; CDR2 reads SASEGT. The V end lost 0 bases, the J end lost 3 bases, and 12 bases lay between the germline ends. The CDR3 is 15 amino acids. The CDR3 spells CASSEATGVFYEQYF. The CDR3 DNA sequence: TGTGCCAGCAGTGAAGCGACCGGGGTTTTCTACGAGCAGTACTTC.

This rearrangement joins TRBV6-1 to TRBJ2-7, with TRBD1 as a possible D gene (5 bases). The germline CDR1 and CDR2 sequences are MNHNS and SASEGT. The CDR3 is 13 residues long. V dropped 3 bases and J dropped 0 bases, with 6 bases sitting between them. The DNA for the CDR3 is TGTGCCAGCAGTGACAGGGTCTCCTACGAGCAGTACTTC. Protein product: CASSDRVSYEQYF.